This T cell receptor (beta chain) was found in a study of OX40 agonist ivuxolimab in advanced cancers. Study background: Patients were treated with ivuxolimab, an agonistic anti-OX40 (CD134) antibody. Age averaged around 58 years (range roughly 20 to 90), and roughly 80% were male.

Libraries were prepared by immunoSEQ multiplex PCR; TCRdb keeps only in-frame clonotypes and omits some of them. The data hold approximately 70,000 clones, with about 88% observed a single time. Whole-study findings and limits: At doses 0.1 to 3.0 mg/kg, CD4+ and CD8+ clones expanded.

Details on this clone: Antigen unknown.

Blood got drawn at baseline, again on cycle 4 day 1, and then on cycle 7 day 1. Source: CD4+ or CD8+ T cells sorted from blood, taken in a trial of the OX40 agonist ivuxolimab. The source of this sequence is an adult with an advanced solid tumor such as melanoma, head and neck, liver or kidney cancer.

The CDR3 sequence is CASSLDLGLYGYTF. The CDR3 nucleotides are TGCGCCAGCAGCTTGGACCTGGGCCTCTATGGCTACACCTTC. The chain couples TRBV5-1 to TRBJ1-2; D ambiguous. The CDR3 is 14 amino acids. The V gene's germline CDR1 is SGHRS and CDR2 YFSETQ. V was trimmed by 0 bases and J by 4 bases, leaving 10 bases between them.